This TCR beta chain was retrieved from a study of OX40 agonist ivuxolimab in advanced cancers. CDR3 length: 17 amino acids. V was clipped by 0 bases and J by 5 bases; unmatched bases: 10. The germline V gene has CDR1 LGHNA and CDR2 YNFKEQ. TCRdb's copy holds only in-frame clones and misses some; the assay was immunoSEQ multiplex PCR. The profile shows fewer than 85,000 clones, roughly 80% of them singletons. The specimen was CD4+ or CD8+ T cells sorted from blood, collected in a trial of the OX40 agonist ivuxolimab. The receptor was derived from an adult with an advanced solid tumor such as melanoma, head and neck, liver or kidney cancer. V and J are TRBV4-2 and TRBJ2-3; TRBD2 matches 8 bases. The CDR3 loop reads CASSQEGDGGGLDTQYF. CDR3 coding DNA: TGTGCCAGCAGCCAAGAGGGCGACGGGGGGGGATTAGATACGCAGTATTTT.